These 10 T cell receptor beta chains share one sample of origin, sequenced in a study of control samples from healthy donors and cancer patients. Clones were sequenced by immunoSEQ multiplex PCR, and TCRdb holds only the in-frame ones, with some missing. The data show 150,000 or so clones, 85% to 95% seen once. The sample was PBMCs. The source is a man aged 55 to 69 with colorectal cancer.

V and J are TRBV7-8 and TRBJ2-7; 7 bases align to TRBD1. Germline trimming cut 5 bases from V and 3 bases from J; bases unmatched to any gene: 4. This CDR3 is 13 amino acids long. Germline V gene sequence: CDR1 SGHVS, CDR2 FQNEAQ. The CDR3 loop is CASSPTGIYEQYF. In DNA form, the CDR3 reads TGTGCCAGCAGCCCGACAGGGATCTACGAGCAGTACTTC.

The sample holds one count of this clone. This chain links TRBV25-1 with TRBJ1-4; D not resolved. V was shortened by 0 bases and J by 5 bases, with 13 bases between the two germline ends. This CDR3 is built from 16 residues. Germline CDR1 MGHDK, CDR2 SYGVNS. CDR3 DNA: TGTGCCAGCAGTGAATATGGAAAAGGGTTGAATGAAAAACTGTTTTTT. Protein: CASSEYGKGLNEKLFF.

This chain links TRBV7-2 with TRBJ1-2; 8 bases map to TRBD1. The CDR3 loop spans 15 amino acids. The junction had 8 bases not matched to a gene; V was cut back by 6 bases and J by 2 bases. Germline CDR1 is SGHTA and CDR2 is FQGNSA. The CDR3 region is CASRSPGQENYGYTF. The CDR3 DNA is TGTGCCAGCAGGTCGCCGGGACAGGAAAACTATGGCTACACCTTC. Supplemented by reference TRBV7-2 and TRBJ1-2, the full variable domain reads GAGVSQSPSNKVTEKGKDVELRCDPISGHTALYWYRQSLGQGLEFLIYFQGNSAPDKSGLPSDRFSAERTGGSVSTLTIQRTQQEDSAVYLCASRSPGQENYGYTFGSGTRLTVV.

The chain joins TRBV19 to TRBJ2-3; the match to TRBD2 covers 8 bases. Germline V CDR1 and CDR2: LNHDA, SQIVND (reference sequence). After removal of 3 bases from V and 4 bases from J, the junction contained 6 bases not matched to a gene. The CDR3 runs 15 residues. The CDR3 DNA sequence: TGTGCCAGTAGTATTAGCGGGGTCGAGGCAGATACGCAGTATTTT. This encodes CASSISGVEADTQYF.

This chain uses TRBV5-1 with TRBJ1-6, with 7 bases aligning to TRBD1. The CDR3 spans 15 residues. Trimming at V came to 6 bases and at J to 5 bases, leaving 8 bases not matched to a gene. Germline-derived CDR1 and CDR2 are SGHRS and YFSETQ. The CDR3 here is CASTQFDRDNSPLHF. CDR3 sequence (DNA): TGCGCCAGCACCCAGTTTGACAGGGATAATTCACCCCTCCACTTT.

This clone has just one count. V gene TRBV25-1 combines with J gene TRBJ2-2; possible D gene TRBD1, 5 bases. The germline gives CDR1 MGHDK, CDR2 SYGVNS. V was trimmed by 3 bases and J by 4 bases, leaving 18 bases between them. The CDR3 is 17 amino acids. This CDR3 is CASSDEIGRETTGELFF. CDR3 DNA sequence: TGTGCCAGCAGTGACGAGATTGGCAGGGAAACCACCGGGGAGCTGTTTTTT. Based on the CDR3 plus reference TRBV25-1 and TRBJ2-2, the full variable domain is EADIYQTPRYLVIGTGKKITLECSQTMGHDKMYWYQQDPGMELHLIHYSYGVNSTEKGDLSSESTVSRIRTEHFPLTLESARPSHTSQYLCASSDEIGRETTGELFFGEGSRLTVL.

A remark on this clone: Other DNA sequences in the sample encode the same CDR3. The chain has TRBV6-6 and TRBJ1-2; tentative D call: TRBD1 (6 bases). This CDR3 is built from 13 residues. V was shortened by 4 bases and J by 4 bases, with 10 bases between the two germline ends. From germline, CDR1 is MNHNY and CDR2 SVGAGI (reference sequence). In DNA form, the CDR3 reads TGTGCCAGCAGTTCCGGACAGCCCTATGGCTACACCTTC. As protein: CASSSGQPYGYTF.

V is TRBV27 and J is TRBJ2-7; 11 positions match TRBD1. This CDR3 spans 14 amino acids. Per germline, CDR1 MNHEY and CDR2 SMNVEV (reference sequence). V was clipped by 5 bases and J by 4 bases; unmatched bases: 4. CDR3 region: CASSRDRGSYEQYF. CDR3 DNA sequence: TGTGCCAGCAGTCGGGACAGGGGGAGTTACGAGCAGTACTTC.

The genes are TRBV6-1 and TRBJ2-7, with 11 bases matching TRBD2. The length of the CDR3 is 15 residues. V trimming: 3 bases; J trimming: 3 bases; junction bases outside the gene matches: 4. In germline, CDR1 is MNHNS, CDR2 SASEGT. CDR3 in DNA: TGTGCCAGCAGTGAGCCGGGACTAGCGGACTACGAGCAGTACTTC. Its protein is CASSEPGLADYEQYF.

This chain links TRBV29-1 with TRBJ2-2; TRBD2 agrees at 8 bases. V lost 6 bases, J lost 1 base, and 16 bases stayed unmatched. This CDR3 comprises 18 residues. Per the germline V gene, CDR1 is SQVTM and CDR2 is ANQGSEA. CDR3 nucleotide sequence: TGCAGCGTATGCACCTTAATTGACCGGGGGGGGAACACCGGGGAGCTGTTTTTT. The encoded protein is CSVCTLIDRGGNTGELFF.